Listed here is a single T cell receptor beta chain. Germline CDR1 SGHTA, CDR2 FQGNSA. The J segment lost 5 bases and the V segment lost 3 bases, leaving 9 bases of the junction unmatched. The CDR3 runs 16 residues. The data were produced by immunoSEQ multiplex PCR, yet TCRdb's version contains in-frame clones alone and is incomplete. The sample carries around 390,000 clones, more than 75% recorded once. The data derive from a study of blood T cell repertoires in COVID-19. Study details: PBMCs, B-cell-depleted T cells, or T cells were the source of the cDNA or gDNA that made up the material.

The sequence was collected from a woman aged 50 to 60 who had recovered from COVID-19. The V call is TRBV7-2, the J call TRBJ1-4; 7 bases align to TRBD1. The sample taken for sequencing was PBMCs or T cells enriched from blood (not recorded which). CDR3 DNA: TGTGCCAGCAGCTTGGGGACAGTAAGGGCGAATGAAAAACTGTTTTTT. Its protein is CASSLGTVRANEKLFF. Looking up the rest from reference TRBV7-2 and TRBJ1-4 gives the full variable domain: GAGVSQSPSNKVTEKGKDVELRCDPISGHTALYWYRQSLGQGLEFLIYFQGNSAPDKSGLPSDRFSAERTGGSVSTLTIQRTQQEDSAVYLCASSLGTVRANEKLFFGSGTQLSVL.